The T cell receptor (beta chain) described here comes from a study of CD4 and CD8 cells across lung adenocarcinoma regions (dated by TCRdb to the late 2010s). About the full investigation: To look at intratumor heterogeneity in the T cell receptor repertoire, the study compared tumor centers against tumor margins.

Sequences SGHAT (CDR1) and FQNNGV (CDR2) are obtained from the germline V gene. V and J lose 4 bases and 2 bases, and a span of 9 bases separates them. From the cysteine through the phenylalanine, the CDR3 covers 14 amino acids. Of the read, only the CDR3 DNA is kept; its 42 bases are in frame from base 1. The library was built by means of PCR. Sequencing took place on a HiSeq X Ten. TCRdb trimmed public reads at Q25 via fastp, called clones via MiXCR and kept in-frame beta chains. Records with the same CDR3 protein are collapsed into one entry carrying the most frequent genes and DNA. The sample yields 16,000 or so distinct CDR3 sequences; over 50% were counted once. Over 25% of the sample is in the top ten clones. The donors were patients who had localized lung adenocarcinoma, which is a subtype of non-small cell lung cancer. The samples were taken from the centers of localized lung adenocarcinomas. For TCR repertoire analysis, CD8+ T cells from tumor tissue were profiled apart from CD4+ T cells.

A word on this clonotype: Its antigen target is currently unknown. Base qualities are missing; no much larger clone stands one base away.

This receptor was obtained from a female donor with lung adenocarcinoma. The CD4 and CD8 labels of this study may be unreliable. The sequencing sample was made of CD8+ T cells from the center of a lung tumor. Explained via the paper, the cell subset or site label denotes: tumor center region. The V and J segments used are TRBV11-2 and TRBJ1-5; the D gene is not confidently resolved. Here the CDR3 is given as CASSSTGGNQPQHF. The DNA reads TGTGCCAGCAGCTCAACCGGTGGCAATCAGCCCCAGCATTTT.